The source of this TCR beta chain is a study of T cells in Graves' hyperthyroidism and ophthalmopathy. Findings of the study overall: Researchers report that a 13 V-J model separated ophthalmopathy from stable hyperthyroidism. Most thyroid clonotypes expanded above 0.001 appeared in blood too.

The CDR3 is made up of 10 amino acids. Germline values: CDR1 DFQATT, CDR2 SNEGSKA (reference sequence). V lost 6 bases and J lost 3, with 5 bases in between. This clonotype was picked up many times. What it binds is unknown. Patients having uncontrolled infection, another autoimmune disease, pregnancy or lactation were not included. Amplification of TCR beta CDR3 regions was performed using RNA transcripts as template. HTBI primers drove first-round RT-PCR of the TCR CDR3. TCRdb fed the multiplex PCR reads into MiXCR, producing one record per CDR3 protein. The sample has hundreds of thousands of distinct CDR3 sequences; over 40% are singletons.

J is TRBJ2-5 and V is TRBV20-1; D not resolved. This clonotype was obtained from an adult man with Graves' disease, either hyperthyroidism or ophthalmopathy (not recorded which). Sequencing was performed on peripheral blood or thyroid tissue (not recorded which). The CDR3 coding sequence is TGCAGTGCGCAAGAAGAGACCCAGTACTTC. Protein sequence: CSAQEETQYF.